The clone carrying this T cell receptor (beta chain) was observed a few times. Its cognate antigen is unknown. The data are from a study of identical twins. General study findings and limits: Alpha sequences that were out-of-frame and twin-shared showed an excess of low generation probability.

TCRdb fed the 5' RACE reads into MiXCR, producing one record per CDR3 protein. The sample holds around 530,000 distinct CDR3 sequences; 13% to 15% are singletons and the top ten take 0.44%. The sample also formed part of further work on yellow fever vaccine responses in identical twins.

Material for sequencing was CD4+ T cells sorted from blood. This receptor was taken from a woman aged 18-29 years in good health.

CDR3 in DNA: TGCAGTGCTAGAGATCCTAGCGGGGGGGCTAAGAGTGAGCAGTTCTTC. Protein: CSARDPSGGAKSEQFF. The J gene is TRBJ2-1, the V gene TRBV20-1, with 12 nucleotides matching TRBD2. Germline V CDR1 and CDR2: DFQATT, SNEGSKA (reference sequence). CDR3 length equals 16 residues. The V segment lost 0 bases and the J segment 9 bases; nucleotides outside the gene matches: 9.